This TCR beta chain emerged from a study of neurological immune-mediated disorders. cDNA synthesis was performed by 5'RACE with 10-nucleotide random UMIs. Sequencing of 15-18 subjects in each run yielded over 170 million TCR-beta sequences. Using its own MiXCR run on the 5' RACE reads, TCRdb lists one record per CDR3 protein. The table records more than 30,000 distinct CDR3 sequences, almost 7.5% of them present only once. The sorted libraries were prepared using around 980,000 CD4+ or CD8+ T cells that had themselves been sorted. Looked up from germline, CDR1 is SQVTM and CDR2 is ANQGSEA. This CDR3 is built from 12 residues. After removal of 7 bases from V and 10 bases from J, the junction contained 6 bases not matched to a gene. The table lists this clonotype with many counts.

The TCR originated in a man aged 50-59 years in good health. The sequencing input was CD4+ T cells from blood. The rearrangement links TRBV29-1 to TRBJ2-1, with 11 bases matching TRBD2. CDR3 sequence (DNA): TGCAGCGGTGGACTAGCGGGCCCAGAGCAGTTCTTC. Translated, it gives CSGGLAGPEQFF.